This T cell receptor (beta chain) was profiled in a study of CD8 T cells in ankylosing spondylitis. The study, taken as a whole, reports: With a CD8+ phenotype, disease-linked clones were relatively rare in peripheral blood. Reactive arthritis synovial fluid and blood were previously reported to contain some motif variants. A motif of fewer than ten highly homologous TCR beta variants was seen as apparently characteristic of ankylosing spondylitis blood. From matched ankylosing spondylitis synovial fluid, disease-linked clones were reportedly recovered at significantly enriched levels.

The CDR3 extends over 12 amino acids. Trimming shortened V by 4 bases and J by 6 bases, and 10 bases separated the two germline ends. Germline V gene lookup returns CDR1 LNHNV and CDR2 YYDKDF (reference sequence). Each TCR beta library was made by quantitative 5'-RACE that incorporated molecular barcodes. One entry per CDR3 protein results from TCRdb running MiXCR on the 5' RACE reads. This sample has 700,000 to 1,000,000 distinct CDR3 sequences; over 9.5% occur once, and the top ten carry about 0.5%. Turning to this clonotype: Its antigen is undetermined.

The rearrangement uses TRBV15 and TRBJ2-7; unclear D gene. Sequencing was done on a sample of blood, either unsorted or a sorted T cell fraction (not recorded which). The sequence was obtained from a male donor with ankylosing spondylitis. The DNA of the CDR3 is TGTGCCACCAGCACTTACAACGGCGAGCAGTACTTC. This translates into CATSTYNGEQYF.